This passage covers 8 T cell receptor beta chains from one sample sequenced in a study of Ad26.COV2.S vaccination and SARS-CoV-2 variants. The data were produced by immunoSEQ multiplex PCR, yet TCRdb's version contains in-frame clones alone and is incomplete. The table lists around 300,000 clones, around 90% of them singletons. Described treatment: some 20 received Ad26.COV2.S at low or high dose, single or two shots; several received placebo; per-sample allocation not given. Repertoires come from day 63 after the first vaccine or placebo injection. Sample: peripheral blood, taken in a trial of Ad26.COV2.S vaccine versus placebo. The receptors derive from a person aged 18-65 years who received the Ad26.COV2.S COVID-19 vaccine or a placebo.

In this sample, this clone turned up a few times. V is TRBV6-2 or TRBV6-3 and J is TRBJ1-2; weak D call: TRBD1 (6 bases). CDR3 size: 14 residues. Germline V gives CDR1 MNHEY, CDR2 SVGEGT. Trimming removed 3 bases from V and 8 bases from J, with 16 bases in between. The CDR3 DNA sequence: TGTGCCAGCAGTTATTCCATCAGGGGAGACGGCTACACCTTC. Its protein product is CASSYSIRGDGYTF.

In DNA form, the CDR3 reads TGTGCCAGCACCCTCACCCGGAACACTGAAGCTTTCTTT. Translating gives CASTLTRNTEAFF. The chain couples TRBV27 to TRBJ1-1; D not certain. CDR1 and CDR2 from the germline V gene are MNHEY and SMNVEV (reference sequence). The CDR3 is 13 residues long. Trimming took 7 bases from V and 1 from J, leaving 10 bases between them.

The chain carries TRBV7-3 and TRBJ1-5; 8 positions agree with TRBD1. CDR1 is SGHTA, CDR2 FQGTGA, per germline. J was trimmed by 3 bases and V by 3 bases; bases with no gene match: 4. This CDR3 has 15 amino acids. The CDR3: CASSFAGGTNQPQHF. CDR3 DNA: TGTGCCAGCAGCTTTGCAGGGGGCACCAATCAGCCCCAGCATTTT.

The rearrangement links TRBV4-2 to TRBJ1-2, with 12 positions matching TRBD1. The CDR3 loop spans 16 amino acids. J lost 7 bases, V lost 1 base, and 7 bases had no gene match. Germline V CDR1 and CDR2: LGHNA, YNFKEQ. The DNA of the CDR3 is TGTGCCAGCAGCCAAGTCAAAGGGGACAGGGGGCTTGGCTACACCTTC. Its protein is CASSQVKGDRGLGYTF.

CDR3 residues: CASSPRVRETQYF. CDR3 coding DNA: TGTGCCAGCTCACCGCGGGTGAGGGAGACCCAGTACTTC. The chain employs TRBV18 and TRBJ2-5; tentatively, D is TRBD2 (5 bases). Germline V gene data show CDR1 as KGHSH and CDR2 as LQKENI. The CDR3 contains 13 residues. V was pared by 3 bases and J by 5 bases, with 10 bases between.

V is TRBV9 and J is TRBJ1-3; D is ambiguous. Germline V lookup: CDR1 SGDLS, CDR2 YYNGEE. V lost 2 bases, J lost 8 bases, and 11 bases lay in between. The CDR3 is 13 amino acids. CDR3: CASSVPGSDTIYF. DNA for the CDR3: TGTGCCAGCAGCGTTCCCGGGTCGGACACCATATATTTT.

This clone has just a few counts. The chain uses TRBV7-2 and TRBJ2-2; D is unresolved. Trimming removed 4 bases from V and 4 bases from J, with 10 bases in between. This CDR3 contains 14 residues. Germline loops: CDR1 SGHTA, CDR2 FQGNSA. The CDR3 bases are TGTGCCAGCAGCTCTAGTTACGCCACCGGGGAGCTGTTTTTT. It translates to CASSSSYATGELFF.

This clone was seen once. This CDR3 reads CASSLGALNYGYTF. Here the CDR3 DNA reads TGCGCCAGCAGCTTGGGGGCATTAAACTATGGCTACACCTTC. The V call is TRBV5-1, the J call TRBJ1-2, with no clear D. Germline loops: CDR1 SGHRS, CDR2 YFSETQ. V lost 0 bases to trimming and J lost 2 bases, with 8 bases between them. The CDR3 spans 14 residues.